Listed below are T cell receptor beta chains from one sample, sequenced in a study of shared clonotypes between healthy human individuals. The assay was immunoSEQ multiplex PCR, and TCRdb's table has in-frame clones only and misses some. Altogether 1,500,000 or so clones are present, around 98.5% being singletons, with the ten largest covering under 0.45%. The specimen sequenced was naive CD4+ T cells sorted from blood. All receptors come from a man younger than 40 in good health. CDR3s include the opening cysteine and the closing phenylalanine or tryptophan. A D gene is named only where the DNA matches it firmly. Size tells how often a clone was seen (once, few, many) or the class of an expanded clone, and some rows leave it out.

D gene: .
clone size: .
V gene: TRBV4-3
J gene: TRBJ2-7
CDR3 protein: CASSQDRDQQYF
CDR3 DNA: TGCGCCAGCAGCCAAGATCGGGACCAGCAGTACTTC

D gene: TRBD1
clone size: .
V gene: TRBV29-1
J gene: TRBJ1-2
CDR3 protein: CSAHQGDYGYTF
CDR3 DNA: TGCAGCGCCCATCAGGGGGACTATGGCTACACCTTC

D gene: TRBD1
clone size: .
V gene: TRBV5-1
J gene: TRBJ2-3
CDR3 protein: CASRIDTGADTQYF
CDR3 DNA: TGCGCCAGCAGAATCGATACAGGGGCAGATACGCAGTATTTT

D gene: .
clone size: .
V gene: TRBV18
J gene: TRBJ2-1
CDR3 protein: CASSPPTTLKQFF
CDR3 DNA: TGTGCCAGCTCACCTCCGACAACCTTGAAGCAGTTCTTC

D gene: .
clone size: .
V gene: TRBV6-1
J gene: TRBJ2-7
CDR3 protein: CASSEAPRFSGYF
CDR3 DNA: TGTGCCAGCAGTGAAGCCCCTAGGTTTAGCGGGTACTTC

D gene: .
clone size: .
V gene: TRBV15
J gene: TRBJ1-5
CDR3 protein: CATSRDPGGQQPQHF
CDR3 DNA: TGTGCCACCAGCAGAGATCCGGGGGGCCAGCAGCCCCAGCATTTT

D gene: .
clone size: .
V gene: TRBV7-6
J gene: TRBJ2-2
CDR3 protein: CASSRGNTGELFF
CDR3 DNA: TGTGCCAGCAGCCGCGGCAACACCGGGGAGCTGTTTTTT

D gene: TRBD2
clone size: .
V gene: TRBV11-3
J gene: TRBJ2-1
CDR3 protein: CASSRSGSGVWDEQFF
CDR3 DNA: TGTGCCAGCAGCCGAAGCGGGAGTGGGGTCTGGGATGAGCAGTTCTTC

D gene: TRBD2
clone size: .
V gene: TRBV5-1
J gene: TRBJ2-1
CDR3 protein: CASSLGTSGSVNEQFF
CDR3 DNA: TGCGCCAGCAGCTTGGGTACTAGCGGGAGTGTCAATGAGCAGTTCTTC

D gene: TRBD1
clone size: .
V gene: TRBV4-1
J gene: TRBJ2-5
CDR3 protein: CASSHRRWSPATGVEETQYF
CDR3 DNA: TGCGCCAGCAGCCACCGGAGATGGTCTCCCGCGACAGGGGTAGAAGAGACCCAGTACTTC

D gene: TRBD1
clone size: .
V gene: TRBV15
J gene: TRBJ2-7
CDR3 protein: CATRGLGQVNYEQYF
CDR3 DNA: TGTGCCACTAGGGGTCTGGGACAGGTGAACTACGAGCAGTACTTC

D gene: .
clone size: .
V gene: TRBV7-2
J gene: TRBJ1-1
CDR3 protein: CASSLASGGTEAFF
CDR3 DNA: TGTGCCAGCAGCTTAGCATCCGGGGGTACTGAAGCTTTCTTT

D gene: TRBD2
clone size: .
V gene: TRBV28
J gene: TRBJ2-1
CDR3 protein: CASMTSGRANEQFF
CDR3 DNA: TGTGCCAGCATGACTAGCGGGAGGGCCAATGAGCAGTTCTTC

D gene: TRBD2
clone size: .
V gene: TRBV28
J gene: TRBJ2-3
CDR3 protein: CASSLSGREASGTDTQYF
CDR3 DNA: TGTGCCAGCAGTTTATCGGGGCGGGAGGCGTCGGGCACAGATACGCAGTATTTT

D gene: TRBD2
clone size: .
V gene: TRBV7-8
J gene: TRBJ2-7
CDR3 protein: CASSSWTSGSYEQYF
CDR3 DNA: TGTGCCAGCAGCTCCTGGACTAGCGGGAGTTACGAGCAGTACTTC

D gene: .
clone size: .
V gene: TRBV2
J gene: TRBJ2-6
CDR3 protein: CASSERGARVPGANVLTF
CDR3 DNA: TGTGCCAGCAGTGAGAGGGGCGCCAGGGTCCCTGGGGCCAACGTCCTGACTTTC

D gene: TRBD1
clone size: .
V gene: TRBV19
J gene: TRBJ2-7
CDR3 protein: CASSIHRGRGTEQYF
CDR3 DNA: TGTGCCAGTAGTATCCACAGGGGGCGGGGAACCGAGCAGTACTTC

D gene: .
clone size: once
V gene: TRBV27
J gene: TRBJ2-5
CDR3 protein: CASSLSQKETQYF
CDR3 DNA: TGTGCCAGCAGTTTGTCCCAGAAAGAGACCCAGTACTTC

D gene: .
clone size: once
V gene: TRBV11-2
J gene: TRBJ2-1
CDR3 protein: CASRAYREKDNEQFF
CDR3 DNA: TGTGCCAGCAGAGCTTACAGGGAGAAGGACAATGAGCAGTTCTTC

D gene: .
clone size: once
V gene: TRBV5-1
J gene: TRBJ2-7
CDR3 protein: CASSRTRYEQYF
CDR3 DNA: TGCGCCAGCAGCCGTACACGATACGAGCAGTACTTC

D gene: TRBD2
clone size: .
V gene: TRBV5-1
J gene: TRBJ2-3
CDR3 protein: CASSLLGTSTDTQYF
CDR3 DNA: TGCGCCAGCAGCTTGTTGGGGACTAGTACAGATACGCAGTATTTT

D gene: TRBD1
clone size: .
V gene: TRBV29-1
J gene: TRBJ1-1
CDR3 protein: CSVDRVGEAFF
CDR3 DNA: TGCAGCGTCGACAGGGTTGGTGAAGCTTTCTTT

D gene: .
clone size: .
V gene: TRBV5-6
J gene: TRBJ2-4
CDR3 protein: CASSLSPWAGAKNIQYF
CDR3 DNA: TGTGCCAGCAGTTTGTCACCCTGGGCCGGGGCCAAAAACATTCAGTACTTC

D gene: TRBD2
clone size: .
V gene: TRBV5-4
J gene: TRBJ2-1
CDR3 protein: CASSFMASGHNEQFF
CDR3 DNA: TGTGCCAGCAGCTTTATGGCTAGCGGGCACAATGAGCAGTTCTTC

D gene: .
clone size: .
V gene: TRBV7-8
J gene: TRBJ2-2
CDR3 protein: CASSLARNTGELFF
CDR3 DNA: TGTGCCAGCAGCTTAGCGAGGAACACCGGGGAGCTGTTTTTT

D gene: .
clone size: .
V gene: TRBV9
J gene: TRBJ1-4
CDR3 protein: CASSTYAGRNEKLFF
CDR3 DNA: TGTGCCAGCAGCACGTACGCAGGCCGTAATGAAAAACTGTTTTTT

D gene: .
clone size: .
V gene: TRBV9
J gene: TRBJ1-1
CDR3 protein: CASSVATGSTEAFF
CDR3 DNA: TGTGCCAGCAGCGTAGCGACAGGTTCCACTGAAGCTTTCTTT

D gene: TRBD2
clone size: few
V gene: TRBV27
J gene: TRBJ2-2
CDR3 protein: CASRTSGNTGELFF
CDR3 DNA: TGTGCCAGCAGAACTAGCGGGAACACCGGGGAGCTGTTTTTT

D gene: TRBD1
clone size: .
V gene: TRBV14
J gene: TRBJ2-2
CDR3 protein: CASSPDRGQVTGELFF
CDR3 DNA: TGTGCCAGCAGCCCGGACAGGGGGCAGGTCACCGGGGAGCTGTTTTTT

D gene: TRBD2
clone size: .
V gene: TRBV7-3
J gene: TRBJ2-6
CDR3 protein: CASSLNVDGRASGANVLTF
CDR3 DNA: TGTGCCAGCAGCTTAAACGTCGACGGGAGGGCCTCTGGGGCCAACGTCCTGACTTTC

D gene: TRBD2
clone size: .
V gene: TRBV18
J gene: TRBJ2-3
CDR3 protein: CASSSPPGTSGTDTQYF
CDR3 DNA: TGTGCCAGCTCATCTCCCCCGGGGACTAGCGGCACAGATACGCAGTATTTT

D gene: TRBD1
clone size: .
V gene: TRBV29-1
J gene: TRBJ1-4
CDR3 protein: CSVGPGGVNEKLFF
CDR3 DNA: TGCAGCGTCGGACCAGGGGGGGTTAATGAAAAACTGTTTTTT

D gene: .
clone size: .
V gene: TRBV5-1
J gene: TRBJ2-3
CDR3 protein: CASRLGSSKRTDTQYF
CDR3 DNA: TGCGCCAGCAGACTGGGGTCTAGTAAGCGCACAGATACGCAGTATTTT

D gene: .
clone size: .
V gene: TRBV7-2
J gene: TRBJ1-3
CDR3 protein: CASSPGHQRGNTIYF
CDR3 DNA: TGTGCCAGCAGCCCGGGACACCAAAGAGGAAACACCATATATTTT

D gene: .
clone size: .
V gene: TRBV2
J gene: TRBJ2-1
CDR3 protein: CASTGVLASKVF
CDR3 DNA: TGTGCCAGCACTGGGGTTCTAGCGAGTAAGGTCTTC

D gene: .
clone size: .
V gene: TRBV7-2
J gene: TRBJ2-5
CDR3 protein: CASSSSSSGPLETQYF
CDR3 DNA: TGTGCCAGCAGCTCCTCGTCATCGGGGCCCTTAGAGACCCAGTACTTC

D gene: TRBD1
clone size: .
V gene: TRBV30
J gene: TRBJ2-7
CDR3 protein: CAWSVRQGSGGDRAEQYF
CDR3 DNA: TGTGCCTGGAGTGTACGTCAGGGGAGTGGGGGAGACAGGGCCGAGCAGTACTTC